A single sample is the source of the 20 T cell receptor beta chains below, sequenced in a study of naive and memory T cell subsets. Blood and skin TCR RNA was reverse transcribed with alpha and beta constant primers. One entry per CDR3 protein results from TCRdb running MiXCR on the 5' RACE reads. This table has about 22,000 distinct CDR3 sequences, 4.2% appearing once. Adult healthy volunteers gave 2.5 ml peripheral blood for whole-blood RNA. These receptors all stem from a male donor in good health.

This clonotype was seen at least ten times. The V call is TRBV28, the J call TRBJ1-3; the D is unclear. The germline V gene encodes CDR1 MDHEN and CDR2 SYDVKM. V was shortened by 6 bases and J by 0 bases, with 15 bases between the two germline ends. This CDR3 comprises 16 residues. CDR3: CASRSRDGVSGNTIYF. DNA for the CDR3: TGTGCCAGCAGGAGCCGAGACGGGGTCTCTGGAAACACCATATATTTT.

This clonotype was observed at least ten times. The V gene is TRBV18, the J gene TRBJ2-7, with 8 nucleotides matching TRBD1. CDR3 length: 16 residues. The V segment lost 0 bases and the J segment 7 bases; nucleotides outside the gene matches: 11. Looked up from germline, CDR1 is KGHSH and CDR2 is LQKENI. This CDR3 is CASSPPGTGPRGEQYF. CDR3 sequence (DNA): TGTGCCAGCTCACCACCCGGGACAGGCCCAAGGGGAGAGCAGTACTTC. The full variable domain, with the rest looked up from reference TRBV18 and TRBJ2-7, is NAGVMQNPRHLVRRRGQEARLRCSPMKGHSHVYWYRQLPEEGLKFMVYLQKENIIDESGMPKERFSAEFPKEGPSILRIQQVVRGDSAAYFCASSPPGTGPRGEQYFGPGTRLTVT.

This clonotype has at least ten counts. The chain has TRBV19 and TRBJ1-5; D not certain. Trimming took 3 bases from V and 2 from J, leaving 2 bases between them. There are 12 residues in the CDR3. Germline loops: CDR1 LNHDA, CDR2 SQIVND (reference sequence). The CDR3 sequence: CASSIGNQPQHF. Written as DNA, the CDR3 is TGTGCCAGTAGTATTGGCAATCAGCCCCAGCATTTT.

In its sample, this clonotype was seen many times. V usage is TRBV20-1 and J usage is TRBJ2-2; 11 bases agree with TRBD2. J lost 6 bases, V lost 3 bases, and 9 bases had no gene match. CDR3 length: 16 amino acids. Germline-derived CDR1 and CDR2 are DFQATT and SNEGSKA (reference sequence). In DNA form, the CDR3 reads TGCAGTGCTAGGGCCACTAGCGGGAGTTGGGCCGGGGAGCTGTTTTTT. Translation: CSARATSGSWAGELFF.

This clonotype was observed many times. The V gene is TRBV29-1, the J gene TRBJ1-4, with TRBD1 identical over 7 bases. J was trimmed by 4 bases and V by 5 bases; bases with no gene match: 7. Germline CDR1 is SQVTM and CDR2 is ANQGSEA. This CDR3 spans 14 amino acids. This CDR3 is CSVKWTGSNEKLFF. DNA for the CDR3: TGCAGCGTTAAATGGACAGGAAGTAATGAAAAACTGTTTTTT.

This clonotype was picked up many times. V gene TRBV20-1 combines with J gene TRBJ2-2, with D perhaps matching TRBD2 (5 bases). Germline values: CDR1 DFQATT, CDR2 SNEGSKA (reference sequence). There are 13 residues in the CDR3. Trimming took 6 bases from V and 0 from J, leaving 8 bases between them. The CDR3 region is CSARTANTGELFF. The DNA of the CDR3 is TGCAGTGCCCGGACTGCGAACACCGGGGAGCTGTTTTTT.

This clonotype has ten or more counts. This chain uses TRBV20-1 with TRBJ2-1; 12 positions match TRBD2. J lost 4 bases, V lost 0 bases, and 13 bases had no gene match. The germline V gene encodes CDR1 DFQATT and CDR2 SNEGSKA (reference sequence). The CDR3 loop spans 19 amino acids. CDR3 sequence (DNA): TGCAGTGCTAGAGACCCCACTAGGGCTAGCGGGAGGGGGTACAATGAGCAGTTCTTC. Its translation: CSARDPTRASGRGYNEQFF.

There are many counts of this clonotype. The chain has TRBV11-2 and TRBJ2-7, with TRBD1 matching over 11 bases. The CDR3 length is 15 residues. Germline V gene sequence: CDR1 SGHAT, CDR2 FQNNGV. V lost 1 base to trimming and J lost 6 bases; unmatched junction nucleotides: 5. The CDR3 loop is CASSLVGTGGLEQYF. CDR3 coding DNA: TGTGCCAGCAGCTTAGTAGGGACAGGGGGTCTCGAGCAGTACTTC. The full variable domain, completed using reference TRBV11-2 and TRBJ2-7, is EAGVAQSPRYKIIEKRQSVAFWCNPISGHATLYWYQQILGQGPKLLIQFQNNGVVDDSQLPKDRFSAERLKGVDSTLKIQPAKLEDSAVYLCASSLVGTGGLEQYFGPGTRLTVT.

Ten or more counts support this clonotype. This sequence joins TRBV4-3 and TRBJ2-1, with a weak D call TRBD2 (7 bases). Deletions cut 6 bases from V and 9 bases from J, with 12 bases between. The germline CDR1 and CDR2 sequences are LGHNA and YSLEER. The CDR3 runs 12 residues. The CDR3, as DNA: TGCGCCAGCAGGGCGAGGGGGGGTGAGCAGTTCTTC. This codes for CASRARGGEQFF.

This clonotype showed up many times. V gene TRBV10-3 combines with J gene TRBJ2-1, with D perhaps given as TRBD1 or TRBD2 (7 bases each). In germline, CDR1 is ENHRY, CDR2 SYGVKD. Trimming cost V 2 bases and J 3 bases, with 11 bases left between them. This CDR3 is 15 amino acids long. CDR3 nucleotide sequence: TGTGCCATCAGTGAGCCAGGGGGGGACTACAATGAGCAGTTCTTC. This gives the protein CAISEPGGDYNEQFF.

This clonotype was detected only a few times. The gene calls are TRBV11-2 and TRBJ2-3; TRBD2 agrees at 13 bases. Germline assignment: CDR1 SGHAT and CDR2 FQNNGV. The CDR3 totals 17 residues. V trimming: 4 bases; J trimming: 2 bases; junction bases outside the gene matches: 6. The CDR3 spells CASSSGLAGRATDTQYF. CDR3 DNA: TGTGCCAGCAGCTCGGGACTAGCGGGACGTGCCACAGATACGCAGTATTTT.

This clonotype occurred many times. This chain uses TRBV7-2 with TRBJ2-7; 7 nucleotides line up with TRBD1. CDR1 is SGHTA and CDR2 is FQGNSA in the germline V gene. CDR3 length equals 15 residues. Losses at the gene ends were 1 base for V and 3 bases for J; bases not matched to a gene: 6. The CDR3 spells CASSLESPGGYEQYF. The DNA of the CDR3 is TGTGCCAGCAGCTTAGAGTCCCCAGGGGGCTACGAGCAGTACTTC.

The table lists this clonotype with many counts. This chain joins TRBV7-9 and TRBJ1-1, with D maybe TRBD1 (5 bases). This CDR3 is built from 14 residues. Germline V CDR1 and CDR2: SEHNR, FQNEAQ (reference sequence). The V gene lost 5 bases and the J gene lost 4 bases, with 14 bases spanning the gap. The DNA of the CDR3 is TGTGCCAGCAGCCCGCCAGGGCCCCCCACTGAAGCTTTCTTT. Protein: CASSPPGPPTEAFF.

This clonotype has at least ten counts. CDR3 coding DNA: TGCAGTGCTAGAGTTCAGGGGCCAGTCCCCCGCACAGATACGCAGTATTTT. The encoded protein is CSARVQGPVPRTDTQYF. The chain uses TRBV20-1 and TRBJ2-3; D perhaps matches TRBD1 (6 bases). The CDR3 sequence is 17 residues long. The V gene lost 1 base and the J gene lost 1 base, with 18 bases spanning the gap. Germline V gene lookup returns CDR1 DFQATT and CDR2 SNEGSKA (reference sequence).

This clonotype came up many times. This sequence joins TRBV20-1 and TRBJ2-3; D may be TRBD1 (6 bases). CDR3 length equals 12 residues. V lost 3 bases, J lost 4 bases, and 8 bases lay in between. Germline V gene lookup returns CDR1 DFQATT and CDR2 SNEGSKA (reference sequence). CDR3: CSARAGADTQYF. CDR3 in DNA: TGCAGTGCTAGGGCAGGGGCAGATACGCAGTATTTT.

This clonotype was recorded many times. The chain recombines TRBV6-5 with TRBJ2-1, with 8 nucleotides matching TRBD2. From germline, CDR1 is MNHEY and CDR2 SVGAGI. The trim removed 2 bases at V and 2 bases at J, leaving 5 bases unmatched. CDR3 length: 16 residues. In nucleotides, the CDR3 is TGTGCCAGCAGTTACCCCAGCGGGAGTACCTACAATGAGCAGTTCTTC. Amino acid sequence: CASSYPSGSTYNEQFF.

This rearrangement joins TRBV29-1 to TRBJ2-3; the D gene is possibly TRBD2 (6 bases). The germline gives CDR1 SQVTM, CDR2 ANQGSEA. Trimming took off 3 bases at V and 1 base at J, with 11 bases between the two ends. CDR3 length: 14 amino acids. The CDR3, as DNA: TGCAGCGTTGATCCAGGGACTCGCACAGATACGCAGTATTTT. The encoded protein is CSVDPGTRTDTQYF.

By share, this clonotype counts as medium-sized. The chain uses TRBV7-8 and TRBJ2-3, with D unclear. Germline CDR1 and CDR2: SGHVS and FQNEAQ. V was cut by 2 bases and J by 2 bases, with 8 bases left in between. This CDR3 has 14 residues. This chain's CDR3 is CASSLLSYTDTQYF. DNA for the CDR3: TGTGCCAGCAGCTTATTATCCTACACAGATACGCAGTATTTT.

By sample fraction, this clonotype is medium-sized. In nucleotides, the CDR3 is TGTGCCAGCAGGTCAGGACAGGGGACCATTCAGTACTTC. It is translated as CASRSGQGTIQYF. The chain uses TRBV7-2 and TRBJ2-4; 9 nucleotides match TRBD1. Germline V gene sequence: CDR1 SGHTA, CDR2 FQGNSA. This CDR3 has 13 amino acids. J lost 9 bases, V lost 6 bases, and 6 bases had no gene match.

There are many counts of this clonotype. The rearrangement uses TRBV4-1 and TRBJ2-3; 10 bases are shared with TRBD2. This CDR3 region has 17 residues. Germline CDR1 MGHRA, CDR2 YSYEKL. With V trimmed by 1 base and J by 0 bases, 4 bases remained unmatched. Here the CDR3 reads CASSQGDSGRSTDTQYF. DNA of the CDR3: TGCGCCAGCAGCCAAGGAGATAGCGGGAGGAGCACAGATACGCAGTATTTT.